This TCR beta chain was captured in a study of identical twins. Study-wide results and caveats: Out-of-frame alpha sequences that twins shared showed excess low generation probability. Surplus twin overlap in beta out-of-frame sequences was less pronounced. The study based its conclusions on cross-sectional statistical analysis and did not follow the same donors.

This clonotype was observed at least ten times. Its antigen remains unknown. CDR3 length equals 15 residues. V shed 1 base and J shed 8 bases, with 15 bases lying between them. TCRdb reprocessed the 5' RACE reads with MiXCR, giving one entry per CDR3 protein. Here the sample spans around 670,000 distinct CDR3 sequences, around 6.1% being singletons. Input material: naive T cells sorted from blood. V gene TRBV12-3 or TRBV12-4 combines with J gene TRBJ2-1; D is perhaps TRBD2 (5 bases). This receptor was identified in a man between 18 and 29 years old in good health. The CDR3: CASSLEASPRDEQFF. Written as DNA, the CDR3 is TGTGCCAGCAGTTTAGAGGCTAGCCCTCGGGATGAGCAGTTCTTC.